The clone carrying this T cell receptor beta chain came up once. In germline, CDR1 is SGHRS, CDR2 YFSETQ. The CDR3 is 13 amino acids. V dropped 0 bases and J dropped 3 bases, with 7 bases sitting between them. The data derive from a study of chemoradiotherapy in HPV16-positive cancers. This table comes from immunoSEQ multiplex PCR, and its TCRdb copy is limited to in-frame clones, with some not included. The sample includes roughly 4,700 clones, almost 90% of them seen just once. The rearrangement links TRBV5-1 to TRBJ2-7; D not resolved. The source is a human donor with HPV-associated anogenital cancer. The sequencing here drew on tumor tissue, taken from a patient who underwent chemoradiotherapy. CDR3 nucleotides: TGCGCCAGCAGCTTGGACATTAACTACGAGCAGTACGTC. Translated: CASSLDINYEQYV.